These T cell receptor beta chains were read from a single sample in a study of low-dose radiotherapy and immunotherapy resistance in tumors. TCRdb re-called the reads with MiXCR, one entry per CDR3 protein. The repertoire includes more than 50,000 distinct CDR3 sequences, about 25% of them detected once, and about 7% sits in the top ten. Sequences were derived from PBMCs, sampled before treatment. The origin of the receptors is a male donor with rectosigmoid adenocarcinoma. Both conserved end residues are part of each CDR3. The D gene is left open where the match is weak. Clone size is given for some rows only: seen once, a few or many times, or a class if the clone is expanded.

V	D	size	J	CDR3	DNA
TRBV20-1	TRBD2	many	TRBJ2-7	CSAAQSGRGYEQYF	TGCAGTGCCGCCCAAAGCGGGAGAGGTTACGAGCAGTACTTC
TRBV14	NA	many	TRBJ2-7	CASSQTMREQYF	TGTGCCAGCAGCCAGACCATGAGGGAGCAGTACTTC
TRBV12-3/TRBV12-4	TRBD1	few	TRBJ1-4	CASSRQGSNEKLFF	TGTGCCAGCAGCCGACAGGGAAGTAATGAAAAACTGTTTTTT
TRBV12-3/TRBV12-4	NA	many	TRBJ2-3	CASTFGQIITDTQYF	TGTGCCAGCACTTTCGGACAAATCATCACAGATACGCAGTATTTT
TRBV29-1	NA	many	TRBJ2-2	CSVEESFGGAGELFF	TGCAGCGTTGAAGAGTCGTTTGGCGGGGCCGGGGAGCTGTTTTTT
TRBV5-1	NA	many	TRBJ2-5	CASSTGAGKETQYF	TGCGCCAGCAGCACGGGTGCGGGGAAGGAGACCCAGTACTTC
TRBV6-2/TRBV6-3	TRBD1	many	TRBJ2-7	CASSSHGTGDTYEQYF	TGTGCCAGCAGTTCCCACGGGACAGGAGATACCTACGAGCAGTACTTC
TRBV28	NA	many	TRBJ2-7	CASSVTPGTLNSYEQYF	TGTGCCAGCAGTGTAACTCCCGGGACCCTAAACTCCTACGAGCAGTACTTC
TRBV11-2	NA	NA	TRBJ2-1	CASSFFGGGSYNEQFF	TGTGCCAGCAGCTTCTTCGGAGGGGGTTCCTACAATGAGCAGTTCTTC
TRBV29-1	TRBD2	many	TRBJ2-1	CSALWGGVNEQFF	TGCAGCGCCCTATGGGGGGGGGTAAATGAGCAGTTCTTC
TRBV7-2	TRBD2	NA	TRBJ2-5	CASSPSGGAQETQYF	TGTGCCAGCAGCCCTAGCGGGGGGGCACAAGAGACCCAGTACTTC
TRBV28	NA	many	TRBJ2-7	CASSLGGRDEQYF	TGTGCCAGCAGTTTAGGGGGTCGGGACGAGCAGTACTTC
TRBV14	NA	few	TRBJ2-1	CASSSDKETINEQFF	TGTGCCAGCAGCTCGGACAAGGAGACGATTAATGAGCAGTTCTTC
TRBV2	NA	NA	TRBJ1-1	CASRGTLEAFF	TGTGCCTCCCGGGGGACCTTGGAAGCTTTCTTT
TRBV14	NA	NA	TRBJ2-5	CASSRRGNANQETQYF	TGTGCCAGCAGCCGACGAGGGAATGCCAACCAAGAGACCCAGTACTTC
TRBV6-2/TRBV6-3	TRBD2	NA	TRBJ2-3	CASSLAGGPGDTQYF	TGTGCCAGCAGCCTAGCGGGAGGGCCGGGGGATACGCAGTATTTT
TRBV7-6	NA	many	TRBJ2-7	CASSLGGAVDEQYF	TGTGCCAGCAGCTTAGGCGGCGCCGTGGACGAGCAGTACTTC
TRBV12-3/TRBV12-4	NA	many	TRBJ1-5	CASSRGQPNQPQHF	TGTGCCAGCAGCCGCGGACAGCCCAATCAGCCCCAGCATTTT
TRBV20-1	TRBD1	NA	TRBJ2-3	CSARAGTGATDTQYF	TGCAGTGCCCGAGCAGGGACAGGGGCCACAGATACGCAGTATTTT
TRBV5-1	TRBD2	many	TRBJ2-1	CASSLAGGRNEQFF	TGCGCCAGCAGTCTAGCGGGGGGGCGCAATGAGCAGTTCTTC
TRBV28	TRBD1	NA	TRBJ2-7	CAIGQGDYEQYF	TGTGCCATCGGACAGGGGGACTACGAGCAGTACTTC
TRBV29-1	NA	NA	TRBJ1-2	CSVYLPGTAYGYTF	TGCAGCGTCTACTTGCCCGGGACGGCCTATGGCTACACCTTC
TRBV12-3/TRBV12-4	TRBD2	once	TRBJ2-3	CASSSRGRGTDTQYF	TGTGCCAGCAGCTCACGGGGGAGGGGCACAGATACGCAGTATTTT
TRBV7-2	NA	many	TRBJ2-2	CASSPLENGELFF	TGTGCCAGCAGCCCACTGGAGAACGGGGAGCTGTTTTTT
TRBV24-1	TRBD1	few	TRBJ2-2	CAPSGGARTGELFF	TGTGCCCCCTCAGGGGGCGCAAGGACCGGGGAGCTGTTTTTT
TRBV7-2	NA	NA	TRBJ2-7	CASSLVEAYEQYF	TGTGCCAGCAGCTTAGTTGAGGCCTACGAGCAGTACTTC
TRBV7-9	NA	once	TRBJ1-1	CASRGARGATRDTEAFF	TGTGCCAGCAGAGGGGCGCGGGGGGCCACGAGGGACACTGAAGCTTTCTTT
TRBV30	NA	NA	TRBJ2-5	CAWAAIETQYF	TGTGCCTGGGCGGCCATAGAGACCCAGTACTTC
TRBV5-6	NA	many	TRBJ2-7	CASSLDLRRGAYEQYF	TGTGCCAGCAGCTTGGATTTACGGCGGGGCGCCTACGAGCAGTACTTC
TRBV3-1	TRBD2	few	TRBJ2-1	CASSQVLAGYNEQFF	TGTGCCAGCAGCCAAGTACTAGCGGGTTACAATGAGCAGTTCTTC
TRBV28	TRBD2	many	TRBJ2-1	CASRSTSGGYNEQFF	TGTGCCAGCAGGTCAACTAGCGGGGGGTACAATGAGCAGTTCTTC
TRBV27	TRBD1	NA	TRBJ1-2	CASSTGAGRYTF	TGTGCCAGCAGCACAGGGGCCGGACGCTACACCTTC
TRBV5-1	NA	NA	TRBJ2-6	CASSPSISSGANVLTF	TGCGCCAGCAGCCCATCCATAAGCTCTGGGGCCAACGTCCTGACTTTC
TRBV19	NA	many	TRBJ2-7	CASSPTGIRLDEQYF	TGTGCCAGTAGTCCAACCGGGATCCGTTTGGACGAGCAGTACTTC
TRBV3-1	NA	NA	TRBJ1-5	CASSQAGTEVNQPQHF	TGTGCCAGCAGCCAAGCAGGGACCGAGGTCAATCAGCCCCAGCATTTT
TRBV20-1	TRBD2	many	TRBJ2-4	CSAPASGGAFGAKNIQYF	TGCAGTGCTCCCGCTAGCGGGGGGGCCTTCGGAGCCAAAAACATTCAGTACTTC
TRBV9	NA	few	TRBJ2-3	CASSLSKDTQYF	TGTGCCAGCAGCCTCTCAAAAGATACGCAGTATTTT
TRBV28	TRBD1	NA	TRBJ1-5	CASHDRGLDQPQHF	TGTGCCAGCCACGACAGGGGGCTTGATCAGCCCCAGCATTTT
TRBV5-1	NA	many	TRBJ2-5	CASSDVTYQETQYF	TGCGCCAGCAGCGATGTTACCTACCAAGAGACCCAGTACTTC
TRBV5-1	NA	many	TRBJ1-3	CASSLSPAGVSGNTIYF	TGCGCCAGCAGCTTGTCCCCTGCTGGAGTCTCTGGAAACACCATATATTTT
TRBV20-1	TRBD1	many	TRBJ1-5	CSARARDRANQPQHF	TGCAGTGCTAGAGCCCGGGACAGAGCCAATCAGCCCCAGCATTTT
TRBV15	TRBD2	many	TRBJ2-2	CATSRDGTSRAGELFF	TGTGCCACCAGCAGAGATGGGACTAGCAGGGCCGGGGAGCTGTTTTTT
TRBV4-1	NA	many	TRBJ2-1	CASSHGEGVTYNEQFF	TGCGCCAGCAGCCACGGGGAAGGGGTCACCTACAATGAGCAGTTCTTC
TRBV12-3/TRBV12-4	TRBD1	NA	TRBJ2-4	CASSLGQGGDIQYF	TGTGCCAGCAGCCTGGGACAGGGCGGGGACATTCAGTACTTC
TRBV28	TRBD2	NA	TRBJ2-1	CASSVTSGSHGRFF	TGTGCCAGCAGTGTTACTAGCGGAAGCCATGGGCGGTTCTTC